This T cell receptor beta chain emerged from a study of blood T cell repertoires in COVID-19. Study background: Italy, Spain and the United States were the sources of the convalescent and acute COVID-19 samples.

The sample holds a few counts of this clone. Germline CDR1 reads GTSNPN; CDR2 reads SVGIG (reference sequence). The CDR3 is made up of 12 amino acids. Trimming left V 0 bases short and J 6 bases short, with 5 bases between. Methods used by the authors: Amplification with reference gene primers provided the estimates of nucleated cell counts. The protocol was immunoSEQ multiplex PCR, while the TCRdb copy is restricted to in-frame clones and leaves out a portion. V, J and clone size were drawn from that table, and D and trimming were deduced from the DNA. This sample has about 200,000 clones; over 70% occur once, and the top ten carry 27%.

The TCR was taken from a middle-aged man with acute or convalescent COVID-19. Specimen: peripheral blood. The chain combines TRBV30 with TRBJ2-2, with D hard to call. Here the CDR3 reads CAWSVSPGELFF. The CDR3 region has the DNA TGTGCCTGGAGTGTGAGCCCCGGGGAGCTGTTTTTT.